This paragraph reports one TCR beta chain. The record originates from a study of technical replicates of blood from several donors. The CDR3 sequence is 14 residues long. Germline V lookup: CDR1 MNHEY, CDR2 SVGAGI. V lost 3 bases, J lost 8 bases, and 9 bases stayed unmatched. Profiling relied on immunoSEQ multiplex PCR, and the TCRdb table lists in-frame clones only, not all of them. The sample shows 70,000 to 75,000 clones, approximately 95% of them seen only once. The rearrangement joins TRBV6-5 to TRBJ1-2; 7 bases match TRBD1. Sequencing used T cells isolated from PBMCs. The clonotype was recovered from a human donor in good health. The CDR3 spells CASSYTGAGGGYTF. As DNA, the CDR3 is TGTGCCAGCAGTTATACCGGGGCAGGGGGAGGCTACACCTTC.